This T cell receptor (beta chain) is drawn from a study of CD8+ T cells in alopecia areata. Study information: Treatment with tofacitinib (6 to 18 months) was followed by 6 months off drug. Whole-study findings and limits: Relative to normal scalp, lesional scalp, especially alopecia totalis/universalis, showed higher clonality. Sequencing of scalp tissue also captures the resident alphabeta T cells of normal skin.

cDNA reverse transcribed from extracted RNA served as the sequencing template. Measured with immunoSEQ multiplex PCR; TCRdb has only the in-frame clones, and not every one. The sample shows 55,000 to 70,000 clones, about 44% of them seen only once. This CDR3 is built from 11 residues. The V gene's germline CDR1 is LGHNA and CDR2 YSLEER. Between the trimmed V and J ends, which lost 1 base and 10 bases, there was a span of 7 bases. PBMC-derived CD4+ and CD8+ T cells were sorted. This clone was observed a handful of times. The target antigen is unknown. The material sequenced was CD8+ T cells sorted from blood, taken at week 0. The chain couples TRBV4-3 to TRBJ1-1, with D unresolved. The receptor was derived from a human donor with alopecia areata. CDR3 protein: CASSQGFGAFF. Written as DNA, the CDR3 is TGCGCCAGCAGCCAAGGTTTCGGAGCTTTCTTT.